This T cell receptor beta chain was profiled in a study of cytomegalovirus exposure and HLA in healthy donors. Study in general: Researchers previously reported finding just under 120 million unique TCR beta sequences from roughly 180 million T cells.

Findings and limits, study-wide: TCR beta V- and J-gene trimming was later associated with a missense DCLRE1C variant.

Sampled while nominally healthy, donors likely had unrecorded immune exposures. The length of the CDR3 is 14 residues. CDR1 and CDR2 (germline): SQVTM, ANQGSEA. V was trimmed by 4 bases and J by 7 bases, leaving 19 bases between them. A remark on this clone: As yet, its antigen is unknown. Other DNA sequences within the sample encode an identical CDR3.

This PCR relied on a set of 60 Vbeta primers and 13 Jbeta primers. Some clones are missing from TCRdb's copy, which holds only in-frame ones; the method was immunoSEQ multiplex PCR. The sample has about 120,000 clones, about 79% seen once. The sequenced material came from PBMCs. The rearrangement joins TRBV29-1 to TRBJ1-1; TRBD1 is a possible D gene (5 bases). The clonotype comes from a human donor in good health. The CDR3 DNA sequence: TGCAGCGTTGTCTGGACGGGGGAAGAGAATGAAGCTTTCTTT. The encoded protein is CSVVWTGEENEAFF.